This T cell receptor beta chain was recovered during a study of T cell responses to AZD1222 COVID-19 vaccine. The study, taken as a whole, reports: Reports indicate that nearly half of spike-specific TCRs are directed at unmutated variant regions. Once two AZD1222 doses were given, Spike-specific TCR breadth and depth went up. White British donors predominated, females outnumbered males, and clonal diversity was possibly underestimated.

Remarks on this clone: Its cognate antigen is unknown.

TCRdb keeps only in-frame clones here, not all; method: immunoSEQ multiplex PCR. The table includes 160,000 or so clones, roughly nine tenths detected once. Germline V gene data show CDR1 as SNHLY and CDR2 as FYNNEI. The CDR3 runs to 15 residues. V dropped 4 bases and J dropped 8; count of bases not matched to a gene: 10. This receptor was identified in an adult in good health. The chain couples TRBV2 to TRBJ1-2; 10 positions match TRBD1. The material was peripheral blood, obtained on day 0 of MenACWY control vaccination. The CDR3 nucleotides read TGTGCCAGCAGTGCGACAGGGGGCCGGTGGGAAGGCTACACCTTC. Translation: CASSATGGRWEGYTF.